The rows below give T cell receptor beta chains drawn from one sample of a study of cytomegalovirus exposure and HLA in healthy donors. Profiling relied on immunoSEQ multiplex PCR, and the TCRdb table lists in-frame clones only, not all of them. The profile shows over 150,000 clones, over 70% of them singletons. The sequenced material came from PBMCs. These TCRs come from a man aged 25-40 years in good health and CMV-seropositive. CDR3s include the opening cysteine and the closing phenylalanine or tryptophan. Fields, in order: clone size, J gene, D gene, V gene, CDR3 protein, CDR3 DNA. D genes are given only for firm matches. Clone size appears in some rows only: once, few, many, or a class for an expanded clone.

abundance: -; j_gene: TRBJ2-2; d_gene: -; v_gene: TRBV4-1; CDR3aa: CASSQVPGKNTGELFF; CDR3nt: TGCGCCAGCAGCCAAGTACCGGGGAAGAACACCGGGGAGCTGTTTTTT
abundance: -; j_gene: TRBJ2-3; d_gene: -; v_gene: TRBV4-2; CDR3aa: CASGGLDTQYF; CDR3nt: TGTGCCAGCGGGGGACTAGATACGCAGTATTTT
abundance: once; j_gene: TRBJ2-5; d_gene: TRBD1; v_gene: TRBV2; CDR3aa: CATTGGAGTQYF; CDR3nt: TGTGCTACAACAGGGGGCGCAGGGACCCAGTACTTC
abundance: -; j_gene: TRBJ1-4; d_gene: -; v_gene: TRBV5-1; CDR3aa: CATSLNGQGSNEKLFF; CDR3nt: TGCGCCACGTCCTTAAACGGGCAGGGGTCTAATGAAAAACTGTTTTTT
abundance: -; j_gene: TRBJ2-7; d_gene: -; v_gene: TRBV19; CDR3aa: CASTSYGYEQYF; CDR3nt: TGTGCCAGTACCTCCTATGGTTACGAGCAGTACTTC
abundance: once; j_gene: TRBJ1-1; d_gene: TRBD1; v_gene: TRBV4-1; CDR3aa: CASSQQGARRGNTEAFF; CDR3nt: TGCGCCAGCAGCCAACAGGGGGCGCGGAGGGGGAACACTGAAGCTTTCTTT
abundance: once; j_gene: TRBJ1-4; d_gene: -; v_gene: TRBV9; CDR3aa: CASSPRDEGGEKLFF; CDR3nt: TGTGCCAGCAGCCCCCGGGATGAGGGGGGGGAAAAACTGTTTTTT
abundance: -; j_gene: TRBJ2-7; d_gene: TRBD1; v_gene: TRBV5-6; CDR3aa: CASSLTGYEQYF; CDR3nt: TGTGCCAGCAGCCTGACAGGGTACGAGCAGTACTTC
abundance: -; j_gene: TRBJ1-5; d_gene: -; v_gene: TRBV9; CDR3aa: CASSVGKGAQQPQHF; CDR3nt: TGTGCCAGCAGCGTAGGAAAAGGGGCCCAGCAGCCCCAGCATTTT
abundance: -; j_gene: TRBJ2-1; d_gene: -; v_gene: TRBV30; CDR3aa: CAWSSLNEQFF; CDR3nt: TGTGCCTGGAGTTCCCTCAATGAGCAGTTCTTC
abundance: few; j_gene: TRBJ2-1; d_gene: -; v_gene: TRBV6-5; CDR3aa: CASSLGEEIFNEQFF; CDR3nt: TGTGCCAGCAGTCTCGGAGAGGAAATCTTCAATGAGCAGTTCTTC
abundance: -; j_gene: TRBJ2-2; d_gene: -; v_gene: TRBV29-1; CDR3aa: CSGSRTGNTGELFF; CDR3nt: TGCAGCGGAAGTCGGACTGGTAACACCGGGGAGCTGTTTTTT
abundance: few; j_gene: TRBJ1-1; d_gene: -; v_gene: TRBV7-3; CDR3aa: CASSPQGGGSAGMNTEAFF; CDR3nt: TGTGCCAGCAGTCCCCAAGGGGGAGGGAGCGCGGGAATGAACACTGAAGCTTTCTTT
abundance: -; j_gene: TRBJ1-2; d_gene: TRBD1; v_gene: TRBV28; CDR3aa: CASSLSRGRDYGYTF; CDR3nt: TGTGCCAGCAGTTTGAGCAGGGGGCGCGACTATGGCTACACCTTC
abundance: -; j_gene: TRBJ2-5; d_gene: -; v_gene: TRBV2; CDR3aa: CASSTGTPPTAQYF; CDR3nt: TGTGCCAGCAGTACAGGGACCCCTCCGACGGCCCAGTACTTC
abundance: -; j_gene: TRBJ2-7; d_gene: TRBD2; v_gene: TRBV7-2; CDR3aa: CASSPRSGNSYEQYF; CDR3nt: TGTGCCAGCAGCCCCCGTAGCGGGAACTCCTACGAGCAGTACTTC
abundance: -; j_gene: TRBJ2-1; d_gene: -; v_gene: TRBV6-6; CDR3aa: CASSSNNEQFF; CDR3nt: TGTGCCAGCAGTTCTAACAATGAGCAGTTCTTC